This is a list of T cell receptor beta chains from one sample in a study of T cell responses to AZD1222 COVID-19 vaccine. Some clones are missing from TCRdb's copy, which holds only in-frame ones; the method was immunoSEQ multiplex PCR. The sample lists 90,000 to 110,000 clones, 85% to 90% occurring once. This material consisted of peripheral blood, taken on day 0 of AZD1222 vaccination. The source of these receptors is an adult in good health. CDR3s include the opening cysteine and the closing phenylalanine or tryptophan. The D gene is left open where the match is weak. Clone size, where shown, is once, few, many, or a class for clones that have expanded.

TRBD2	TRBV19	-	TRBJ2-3	TGTGCCAGTAGTGACTCGACTAGCGGGAGTTCTGCAGATACGCAGTATTTT	CASSDSTSGSSADTQYF
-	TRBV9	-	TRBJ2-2	TGTGCCAGCAGCCCATCCGGGGACCCTTCGAACACCGGGGAGCTGTTTTTT	CASSPSGDPSNTGELFF
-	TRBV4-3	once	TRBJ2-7	TGCGCCAGCAGCCCGGGACCGAACACGGGAAAGCAGTACTTC	CASSPGPNTGKQYF
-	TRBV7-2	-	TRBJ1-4	TGTGCCAGCAGCTTAGCAGGGGTGGGGAATGAAAAACTGTTTTTT	CASSLAGVGNEKLFF
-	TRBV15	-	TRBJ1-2	TGTGCCACCAGCAGAGATCTACAGTCCTATGGCTACACCTTC	CATSRDLQSYGYTF
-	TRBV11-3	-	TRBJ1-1	TGTGCCAGCAGCTTAGGACCTTCCACTGAAGCTTTCTTT	CASSLGPSTEAFF
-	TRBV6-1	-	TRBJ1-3	TGTGCCAGCAGTGACAGGGTTGGAAACACCATATATTTT	CASSDRVGNTIYF
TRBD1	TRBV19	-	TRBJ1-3	TGTGCCAGTAGATCCGGGACAGCGAGCTCTGGAAACACCATATATTTT	CASRSGTASSGNTIYF
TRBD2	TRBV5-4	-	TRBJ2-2	TGTGCCAGCAGCTTGGAGCTAGCGGGAGTGCGAACCGGGGAGCTGTTTTTT	CASSLELAGVRTGELFF
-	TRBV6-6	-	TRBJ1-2	TGTGCCAGCAGACGAAATCCACAAGGGGGGATAATCTATGGCTACACCTTC	CASRRNPQGGIIYGYTF
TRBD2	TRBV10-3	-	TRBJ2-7	TGTGCCATTGGGACTAGCGGTGCCTACGAGCAGTACTTC	CAIGTSGAYEQYF
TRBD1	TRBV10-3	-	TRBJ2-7	TGTGCCATCAGTTTGACAGGGTCAAGGGACGAGCAGTACTTC	CAISLTGSRDEQYF
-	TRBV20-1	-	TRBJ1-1	TGCAGTGCTAGTAGAAGGGACACTGAAGCTTTCTTT	CSASRRDTEAFF
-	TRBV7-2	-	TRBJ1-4	TGTGCCAGCAGCTTGGCCAGCGGGTATCTTGAAAAACTGTTTTTT	CASSLASGYLEKLFF
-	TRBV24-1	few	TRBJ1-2	TGTGCCACCAGCGGAGCCGGGACACTTTCTAACTATGGCTACACCTTC	CATSGAGTLSNYGYTF
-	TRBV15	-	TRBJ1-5	TGTGCCACCAGCAGAGAGATGACGGGGCAGGGCAATCAGCCCCAGCATTTT	CATSREMTGQGNQPQHF
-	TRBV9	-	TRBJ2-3	TGTGCCAGCAGCCCCCGCATGCCAATTGGCGGGACAGATACGCAGTATTTT	CASSPRMPIGGTDTQYF
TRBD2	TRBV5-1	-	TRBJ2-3	TGCGCCAGCAGTTCCGGGGGGTCCGGGAATACGCAGTATTTT	CASSSGGSGNTQYF
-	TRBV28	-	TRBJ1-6	TGTGCCAGCAGAGGACAGAATTCACCCCTCCACTTT	CASRGQNSPLHF
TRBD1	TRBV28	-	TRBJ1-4	TGTGCCAGCAGTTTACAGGGACAGAATGAAAAACTGTTTTTT	CASSLQGQNEKLFF
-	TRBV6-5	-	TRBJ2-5	TGTGCCAGCTGCCGGATAGGACGCCAAGAGACCCAGTACTTC	CASCRIGRQETQYF
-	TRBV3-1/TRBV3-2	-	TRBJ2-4	TGTGCCAGCAGCCATAGGGCCGGGACATCCGCGGACATTCAGTACTTC	CASSHRAGTSADIQYF
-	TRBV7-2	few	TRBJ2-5	TGTGCCAGCAGCCCGAGCATGATTCAGTACTTC	CASSPSMIQYF
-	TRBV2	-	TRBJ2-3	TGTGCCAGCAGTGTCCAAACAGATACGCAGTATTTT	CASSVQTDTQYF
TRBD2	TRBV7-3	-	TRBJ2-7	TGTGCCAGCAGCTTAAGCGGGAGGGTGGACGAGCAGTACTTC	CASSLSGRVDEQYF
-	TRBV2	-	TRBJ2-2	TGTGCCAGCAGTGCCAGGGGTTCCGGGGAGCTGTTTTTT	CASSARGSGELFF
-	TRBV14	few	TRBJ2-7	TGTGCCAGCAGCCCATTGGGCCTAGGGCTCTACGAGCAGTACTTC	CASSPLGLGLYEQYF
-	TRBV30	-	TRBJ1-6	TGTGCCTGGAGTGTACAAGGGAGAGCATCACCCCTCCACTTT	CAWSVQGRASPLHF
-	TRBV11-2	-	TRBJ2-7	TGTGCCAGCAGCTCTGGACTACACCCGAGCTCCTACGAGCAGTACTTC	CASSSGLHPSSYEQYF
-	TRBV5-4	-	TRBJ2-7	TGTGCCAGCAGCTTGGGGCAGGGGAAGGACGAGCAGTACTTC	CASSLGQGKDEQYF
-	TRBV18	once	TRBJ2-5	TGTGCCAGCTCACCACAGTCCAGGGGAGAGACCCAGTACTTC	CASSPQSRGETQYF
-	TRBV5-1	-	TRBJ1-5	TGCGCCAGCAGCTTGATGTCCGGGGCAGGGCAGCCCCAGCATTTT	CASSLMSGAGQPQHF
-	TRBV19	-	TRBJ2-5	TGTGCCAGTAGTATCCTGACAGGTCGCCAAGAGACCCAGTACTTC	CASSILTGRQETQYF
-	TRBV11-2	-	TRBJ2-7	TGTGCCAGCAGCTTTGGTGACAGGCGCTACGAGCAGTACTTC	CASSFGDRRYEQYF
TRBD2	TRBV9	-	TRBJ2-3	TGTGCCAGCAGCGCTTCCCTAGCGGGAGGTTCAGATACGCAGTATTTT	CASSASLAGGSDTQYF
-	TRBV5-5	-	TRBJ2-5	TGTGCCAGCAGCTTGGGGGCCAAAGAGACCCAGTACTTC	CASSLGAKETQYF
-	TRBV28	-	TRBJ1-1	TGTGCCAGCAGTTTGTTAGGAGGGAACACTGAAGCTTTCTTT	CASSLLGGNTEAFF
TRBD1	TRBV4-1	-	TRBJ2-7	TGCGCCAGCAGCCAACCGGGACAGGGTTCGTACGAGCAGTACTTC	CASSQPGQGSYEQYF
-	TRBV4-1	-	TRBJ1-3	TGCGCCAGCAGCCAAGAAGGGGGGCTTGTTGGAAACACCATATATTTT	CASSQEGGLVGNTIYF
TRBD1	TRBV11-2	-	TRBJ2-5	TGTGCCAGCAGCCGACTCGGGGGACAGGGTAGGGGTCAAGAGACCCAGTACTTC	CASSRLGGQGRGQETQYF
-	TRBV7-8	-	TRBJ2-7	TGTGCCAGCAGCTCCCGGGTCCTCGGCGAGCAGTACTTC	CASSSRVLGEQYF
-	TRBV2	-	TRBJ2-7	TGTGCCAGCAGTGGGGGGGCTCCCTACGAGCAGTACTTC	CASSGGAPYEQYF
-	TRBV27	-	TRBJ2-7	TGTGCCAGCAGTTTAACCTTAGGCTGGGGGGAGCAGTACTTC	CASSLTLGWGEQYF
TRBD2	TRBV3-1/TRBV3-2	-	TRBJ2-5	TGTGCCAGCAGCCAACGCGGGAGAGGGGAGACCCAGTACTTC	CASSQRGRGETQYF
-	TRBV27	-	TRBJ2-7	TGTGCCAGCAGTTTATACGCCCGGCTCGAGCAGTACTTC	CASSLYARLEQYF
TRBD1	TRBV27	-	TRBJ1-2	TGTGCCAGCAGTAGCACAGGGGGGAGTGGCTACACCTTC	CASSSTGGSGYTF
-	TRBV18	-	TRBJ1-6	TGTGCCAGCTCACTACCATCGGGGAGACAAAATTCACCCCTCCACTTT	CASSLPSGRQNSPLHF
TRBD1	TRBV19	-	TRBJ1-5	TGTGCCAGTAGTGCCCGGGACAGGTATAGCAATCAGCCCCAGCATTTT	CASSARDRYSNQPQHF
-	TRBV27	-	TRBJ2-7	TGTGCCAGCAGTTTGAGGGGGACCTCCCATCGGGGATTTTACGAGCAGTACTTC	CASSLRGTSHRGFYEQYF
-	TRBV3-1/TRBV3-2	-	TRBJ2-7	TGTGCCAGCAGCCAAGAGAGGGAGCAGTACTTC	CASSQEREQYF
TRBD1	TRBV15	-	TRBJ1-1	TGTGCCACCAGCAGAGATTACGGGACAGACACTGAAGCTTTCTTT	CATSRDYGTDTEAFF
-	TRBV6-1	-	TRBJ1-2	TGTGCCAGCAGTCCCCGAGCGGGATGGTATGGCTACACCTTC	CASSPRAGWYGYTF
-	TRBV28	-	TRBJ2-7	TGTGCCAGCAGCCGTCGGGGACCCCTTTTAGAGCAGTACTTC	CASSRRGPLLEQYF